One and the same sample provided the 23 T cell receptor beta chains below, sequenced in a study of blood T cells in healthy people across ages. A J-beta primer mix and a sample-barcoded 5' primer were used in a second PCR of about 6 to 12 cycles. Each CDR3 protein is one row after TCRdb ran MiXCR on the 5' RACE reads. The data show about 1.5 million distinct CDR3 sequences, around 40% seen once. The specimen sequenced was blood. All receptors derive from a woman aged 18-29 years in good health.

J is TRBJ2-3 and V is TRBV7-2, with D tentatively TRBD2 (6 bases). The germline CDR1 and CDR2 sequences are SGHTA and FQGNSA. This CDR3 is 16 amino acids long. V lost 2 bases and J 0 bases, leaving 12 bases between the germline ends. CDR3 in amino acids: CASSLWDSSSTDTQYF. For the CDR3, the DNA is TGTGCCAGCAGCTTATGGGACTCCTCTAGCACAGATACGCAGTATTTT. Together with reference TRBV7-2 and TRBJ2-3, the CDR3 gives the full variable domain: GAGVSQSPSNKVTEKGKDVELRCDPISGHTALYWYRQSLGQGLEFLIYFQGNSAPDKSGLPSDRFSAERTGGSVSTLTIQRTQQEDSAVYLCASSLWDSSSTDTQYFGPGTRLTVL.

In its sample, this clonotype was seen many times. The chain couples TRBV20-1 to TRBJ1-5; D gene uncertain. Germline lookup yields CDR1 DFQATT and CDR2 SNEGSKA (reference sequence). CDR3 length equals 13 residues. V lost 5 bases to trimming and J lost 4 bases, with 12 bases between them. As DNA, the CDR3 is TGCAGTGCTCCGCGGCGGTGGAATCAGCCCCAGCATTTT. Translated: CSAPRRWNQPQHF.

The chain couples TRBV20-1 to TRBJ2-4; 12 bases are a match to TRBD2. V trimming: 1 base; J trimming: 12 bases; junction bases outside the gene matches: 7. Per the germline V gene, CDR1 is DFQATT and CDR2 is SNEGSKA (reference sequence). The CDR3 is made up of 14 amino acids. The CDR3, as DNA: TGCAGTGCTAGAGCCCATCTAGCGGGGGGGCGTCAGTACTTC. Translating gives CSARAHLAGGRQYF.

The V call is TRBV2, the J call TRBJ2-7; D is possibly TRBD2 (6 bases). The germline V gene encodes CDR1 SNHLY and CDR2 FYNNEI. The germline V and J ends were trimmed by 6 bases and 0 bases, with 15 bases remaining between them. The CDR3 covers 15 residues. CDR3: CASRLLASSSYEQYF. CDR3 nucleotides: TGTGCCAGCAGACTTCTAGCGTCGAGCTCCTACGAGCAGTACTTC.

The V gene is TRBV6-2 or TRBV6-3, the J gene TRBJ2-1; weak D call: TRBD2 (5 bases). This CDR3 is built from 17 residues. Germline V gives CDR1 MNHEY, CDR2 SVGEGT. V was pared by 10 bases and J by 1 base, with 23 bases between. DNA for the CDR3: TGTGCCACCCTAGCCCGACGGCTGGGCCTTTCCTACAATGAGCAGTTCTTC. It translates to CATLARRLGLSYNEQFF.

The chain links TRBV27 to TRBJ2-7, with 10 nucleotides matching TRBD1. The germline CDR1 and CDR2 sequences are MNHEY and SMNVEV (reference sequence). V was pared by 1 base and J by 1 base, with 7 bases of the junction left unmatched. This CDR3 has 17 amino acids. CDR3 region: CASSLWGGTGESYEQYF. CDR3 in DNA: TGTGCCAGCAGTTTATGGGGGGGGACAGGGGAGTCCTACGAGCAGTACTTC.

The CDR3 here is CSARGDRGPYEQYF. The CDR3 DNA reads as TGCAGTGCTAGAGGGGACAGGGGGCCCTACGAGCAGTACTTC. The chain couples TRBV20-1 to TRBJ2-7, with TRBD1 matching 12 bases. After removal of 1 base from V and 2 bases from J, the junction contained 0 bases not matched to a gene. The germline CDR1 and CDR2 sequences are DFQATT and SNEGSKA (reference sequence). The CDR3 is 14 amino acids.

The J gene is TRBJ1-2, the V gene TRBV14, with D unclear. V lost 4 bases and J 2 bases, leaving 14 bases between the germline ends. Germline-derived CDR1 and CDR2 are SGHDN and FVKESK. This CDR3 contains 15 residues. CDR3 nucleotides: TGTGCCAGCAGCCTATTATTGGGAGGAAACTATGGCTACACCTTC. Translating gives CASSLLLGGNYGYTF.

This clonotype was observed a few times. CDR3 amino acids: CSARDVVSYNEQFF. The CDR3 DNA reads as TGCAGTGCTAGAGATGTGGTATCCTACAATGAGCAGTTCTTC. The chain carries TRBV20-1 and TRBJ2-1; D gene uncertain. This CDR3 is built from 14 residues. V was trimmed by 0 bases and J by 1 base, leaving 7 bases between them. The germline V gene has CDR1 DFQATT and CDR2 SNEGSKA (reference sequence).

Points on this clonotype: A read error may account for a junction end that differs from germline. The CDR3 here is CASSAELNTGAFF. As DNA, the CDR3 is TGCGCCAGCAGCGCCGAATTGAACACTGGAGCTTTCTTT. The V call is TRBV5-1, the J call TRBJ1-1; D call uncertain. From germline, CDR1 is SGHRS and CDR2 YFSETQ. The CDR3 is 13 residues long.

The chain combines TRBV6-1 with TRBJ2-1, with TRBD2 matching over 13 bases. Germline CDR1 is MNHNS and CDR2 is SASEGT. The CDR3 is 19 amino acids. V shed 6 bases, J shed 0 bases, and the junction held 11 bases outside the gene matches. The CDR3 protein is CASSLNPTSGGASYNEQFF. The CDR3 DNA reads TGTGCCAGCAGCCTTAACCCTACTAGCGGGGGGGCCTCCTACAATGAGCAGTTCTTC.

This chain uses TRBV28 with TRBJ2-4; 7 bases map to TRBD1. The closer fit of TRBJ2-7 to the DNA end suggests the J call may be wrong. The germline V gene has CDR1 MDHEN and CDR2 SYDVKM. The CDR3 sequence is 13 residues long. As DNA, the CDR3 is TGTGCCAGCCACTTAACAGGGGAATTCGAGCAGTACTTC. This encodes CASHLTGEFEQYF.

This clonotype was seen a single time. A much more abundant neighbour one base away suggests this may be a read error. The rearrangement links TRBV12-3 or TRBV12-4 to TRBJ2-1; the D gene is possibly TRBD2 (6 bases). Trimming pared 2 bases from V and 0 bases from J, leaving 17 bases between. The length of the CDR3 is 18 residues. The CDR3 region has the DNA TGTGCCAGCAGTTTAAGGCGGGGAAGGGGTACCTCCTACAATGAGCAGTTCTTC. This codes for CASSLRRGRGTSYNEQFF.

V and J are TRBV12-3 or TRBV12-4 and TRBJ1-6; D is ambiguous. V lost 11 bases, J lost 8 bases, and 16 bases lay in between. This CDR3 is built from 13 residues. The DNA of the CDR3 is TGTGCCGGGAGGGCAGGAGATGATTCACCCCTCCACTTT. It specifies CAGRAGDDSPLHF.

This clonotype appeared a few times. The chain uses TRBV7-2 and TRBJ2-7; D call uncertain. This CDR3 spans 13 amino acids. V lost 2 bases to trimming and J lost 7 bases, with 12 bases between them. Germline CDR1 is SGHTA and CDR2 is FQGNSA. This CDR3 is CASSLNYVPEQYF. The CDR3, as DNA: TGTGCCAGCAGCTTAAATTATGTGCCTGAGCAGTACTTC.

A word on this clonotype: The germline gene is not matched at one end of the junction; a read error may be the cause. This chain joins TRBV7-2 and TRBJ2-7; the D call may be TRBD1 or TRBD2 (5 bases each). Germline values: CDR1 SGHTA, CDR2 FQGNSA. CDR3 length equals 14 residues. The CDR3 sequence: CASSLERGPYERYF. Here the CDR3 DNA reads TGTGCCAGCAGCTTAGAGAGGGGCCCCTACGAGCGGTACTTC.

The chain couples TRBV7-3 to TRBJ2-3; 11 nucleotides align to TRBD1. Germline V CDR1 and CDR2: SGHTA, FQGTGA. The CDR3 runs 18 residues. V shed 5 bases and J 3 bases; nucleotides not matched to a gene: 13. In nucleotides, the CDR3 is TGTGCCAGCAGCACGGGAGTTGGGACAGGGGGGGGGACAGATACGCAGTATTTT. Translation: CASSTGVGTGGGTDTQYF.

CDR3 amino acids: CSVDVLGGDQFF. Written as DNA, the CDR3 is TGCAGCGTTGACGTCCTTGGGGGGGACCAGTTCTTC. This sequence joins TRBV29-1 and TRBJ2-1, with TRBD2 matching over 7 bases. Trimming cost V 3 bases and J 13 bases; bases outside gene matches: 9. The CDR3 has 12 residues. The germline V gene encodes CDR1 SQVTM and CDR2 ANQGSEA.

The rearrangement uses TRBV6-1 and TRBJ1-2; D perhaps matches TRBD1 (6 bases). The V and J ends lost 2 bases and 2 bases respectively, with 21 bases between them. Per germline, CDR1 MNHNS and CDR2 SASEGT. The CDR3 spans 18 residues. The CDR3 sequence is CASSEYSRQELDNYGYTF. The CDR3, as DNA: TGTGCCAGCAGTGAATATTCCCGACAGGAACTCGACAACTATGGCTACACCTTC.

V usage is TRBV4-3 and J usage is TRBJ1-4, with D possibly being TRBD1 (5 bases). V was trimmed by 1 base and J by 8 bases, leaving 14 bases between them. CDR3 size: 15 residues. The germline gives CDR1 LGHNA, CDR2 YSLEER. The CDR3 DNA is TGCGCCAGCAGCCAAGGTGGCAGGGCAGAAGAAAAACTGTTTTTT. It codes for CASSQGGRAEEKLFF.

The V and J genes are TRBV20-1 and TRBJ2-5; the D gene is possibly TRBD2 (6 bases). Per the germline V gene, CDR1 is DFQATT and CDR2 is SNEGSKA (reference sequence). The V and J ends lost 4 bases and 0 bases respectively, with 12 bases between them. The length of the CDR3 is 14 residues. The CDR3 loop reads CSATGGWYQETQYF. CDR3 DNA sequence: TGCAGTGCTACCGGGGGATGGTACCAAGAGACCCAGTACTTC.

This clonotype was picked up a small number of times. The rearrangement uses TRBV11-2 and TRBJ2-1; TRBD2 matches at 10 bases. Germline trimming cut 0 bases from V and 3 bases from J; bases unmatched to any gene: 8. Germline V gives CDR1 SGHAT, CDR2 FQNNGV. The CDR3 has 18 amino acids. CDR3 residues: CASSLDTSGGAYYNEQFF. CDR3 DNA sequence: TGTGCCAGCAGCTTAGATACCAGCGGGGGGGCGTACTACAATGAGCAGTTCTTC.

The chain recombines TRBV9 with TRBJ1-1; 9 bases match TRBD1. The CDR3 is made up of 15 amino acids. In germline, CDR1 is SGDLS, CDR2 YYNGEE. V lost 4 bases and J lost 2; bases outside the gene matches: 6. The DNA of the CDR3 is TGTGCCAGCAGCACGGGACAGGGAAGAAACACTGAAGCTTTCTTT. As protein: CASSTGQGRNTEAFF.